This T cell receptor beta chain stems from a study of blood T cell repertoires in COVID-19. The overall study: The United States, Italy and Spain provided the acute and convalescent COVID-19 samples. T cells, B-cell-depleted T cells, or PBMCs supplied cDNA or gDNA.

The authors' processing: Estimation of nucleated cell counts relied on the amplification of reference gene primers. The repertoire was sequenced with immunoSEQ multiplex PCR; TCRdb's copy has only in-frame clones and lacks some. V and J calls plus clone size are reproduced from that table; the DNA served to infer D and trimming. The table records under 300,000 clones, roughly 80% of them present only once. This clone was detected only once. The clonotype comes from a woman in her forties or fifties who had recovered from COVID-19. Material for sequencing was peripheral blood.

CDR3 protein: CASSLEVAVLGRAFNEQYF. The CDR3 bases are TGTGCCAGCAGCTTAGAGGTAGCAGTCCTGGGGAGGGCCTTTAACGAGCAGTACTTC. This rearrangement joins TRBV7-8 to TRBJ2-7; 7 positions agree with TRBD2. CDR1 is SGHVS, CDR2 FQNEAQ, per germline. This CDR3 spans 19 amino acids. The ends lost 1 base at V and 5 bases at J; junction bases unmatched: 20.